One and the same sample provided the 21 T cell receptor beta chains below, sequenced in a study of blood T cell repertoires in COVID-19. The repertoire was sequenced with immunoSEQ multiplex PCR; TCRdb's copy has only in-frame clones and lacks some. Altogether approximately 250,000 clones are present, 91% being singletons, with the ten largest covering around 2.8%. The sample was PBMCs or T cells enriched from blood (not recorded which). These receptors were collected from a man aged 35-49 years who had been exposed to COVID-19.

The chain combines TRBV29-1 with TRBJ2-7, with D perhaps matching TRBD1 (5 bases). The CDR3 contains 13 residues. Germline V gene data show CDR1 as SQVTM and CDR2 as ANQGSEA. V was pared by 4 bases and J by 0 bases, with 10 bases between. The CDR3, as DNA: TGCAGCGTTGCTTACAGGAGCTCCTACGAGCAGTACTTC. This translates into CSVAYRSSYEQYF.

V usage is TRBV19 and J usage is TRBJ1-2; 9 nucleotides align to TRBD1. The CDR3 runs 14 residues. Germline CDR1 and CDR2: LNHDA and SQIVND (reference sequence). Unmatched junction bases numbered 11, after V lost 7 bases and J lost 8 bases. The CDR3 reads CASKQDRGSVGYTF. The CDR3 DNA reads as TGTGCCAGTAAGCAGGACAGGGGCTCCGTGGGCTACACCTTC.

This clone appeared once. The V call is TRBV5-4, the J call TRBJ2-3, with 16 bases aligning to TRBD2. Germline values: CDR1 SGHNT, CDR2 YYREEE (reference sequence). V was clipped by 5 bases and J by 5 bases; unmatched bases: 8. This CDR3 is built from 17 residues. CDR3 residues: CASRGTSGRAGGDTQYF. The CDR3 nucleotides are TGTGCCAGCAGAGGGACTAGCGGGAGGGCCGGTGGAGATACGCAGTATTTT. The full variable domain, completed using reference TRBV5-4 and TRBJ2-3, is ETGVTQSPTHLIKTRGQQVTLRCSSQSGHNTVSWYQQALGQGPQFIFQYYREEENGRGNFPPRFSGLQFPNYSSELNVNALELDDSALYLCASRGTSGRAGGDTQYFGPGTRLTVL.

V usage is TRBV2 and J usage is TRBJ1-4; D not certain. Germline CDR1 and CDR2: SNHLY and FYNNEI. The CDR3 covers 11 residues. Trimming stripped 8 bases from V and 6 bases from J, with 7 bases between. CDR3 loop: CASQSYEKLFF. The CDR3 nucleotides read TGTGCCAGCCAGTCTTATGAAAAACTGTTTTTT. The whole variable domain, filled in from reference TRBV2 and TRBJ1-4, reads EPEVTQTPSHQVTQMGQEVILRCVPISNHLYFYWYRQILGQKVEFLVSFYNNEISEKSEIFDDQFSVERPDGSNFTLKIRSTKLEDSAMYFCASQSYEKLFFGSGTQLSVL.

The table lists this clone with a count of one. The rearrangement uses TRBV11-2 and TRBJ1-1; D not resolved. V lost 3 bases and J lost 5, with 13 bases in between. Germline V CDR1 and CDR2: SGHAT, FQNNGV. The CDR3 totals 14 residues. CDR3 bases: TGTGCCAGCAGCTTGGATTTCAGGTGGACTGAAGCTTTCTTT. This encodes CASSLDFRWTEAFF.

The J gene is TRBJ2-7, the V gene TRBV10-3; D possibly corresponds to TRBD2 (5 bases). Germline V CDR1 and CDR2: ENHRY, SYGVKD. Trimming left V 7 bases short and J 5 bases short, with 15 bases between. This CDR3 has 13 amino acids. CDR3 region: CAITDGLSHEQYF. The CDR3 DNA reads TGTGCCATCACCGACGGACTGAGCCACGAGCAGTACTTC.

The rearrangement uses TRBV4-1 and TRBJ2-1; TRBD2 is a possible D gene (6 bases). V lost 1 base and J 2 bases, leaving 6 bases between the germline ends. CDR3 length equals 14 residues. Looked up from germline, CDR1 is MGHRA and CDR2 is YSYEKL. In nucleotides, the CDR3 is TGCGCCAGCAGCCAAGGCGGGACCTACAATGAGCAGTTCTTC. This sequence encodes CASSQGGTYNEQFF.

The chain links TRBV4-3 to TRBJ2-1; 8 nucleotides align to TRBD2. The trim removed 4 bases at V and 4 bases at J, leaving 9 bases unmatched. Germline lookup yields CDR1 LGHNA and CDR2 YSLEER. The CDR3 spans 16 residues. CDR3 DNA sequence: TGCGCCAGCAGCCCCGGAGTAGCGGGATTGTACAATGAGCAGTTCTTC. Translated, it gives CASSPGVAGLYNEQFF.

The J gene is TRBJ2-1, the V gene TRBV7-8; 8 bases agree with TRBD2. After removal of 5 bases from V and 8 bases from J, the junction contained 17 bases not matched to a gene. Germline V gene lookup returns CDR1 SGHVS and CDR2 FQNEAQ. The CDR3 loop spans 17 amino acids. In DNA, the CDR3 is TGTGCCAGCAGCGCCTTAACCGGGACTAGGAAGACCGATGAGCAGTTCTTC. Its protein product is CASSALTGTRKTDEQFF.

The V and J genes are TRBV19 and TRBJ1-2; 7 bases map to TRBD1. V lost 3 bases, J lost 8 bases, and 12 bases stayed unmatched. CDR3 size: 15 residues. Germline V lookup: CDR1 LNHDA, CDR2 SQIVND (reference sequence). CDR3 DNA sequence: TGTGCCAGTAGTATTTGGGTTGAAGGGGGCTACGGCTACACCTTC. It codes for CASSIWVEGGYGYTF.

This clone was counted only a few times. The V call is TRBV3-1 (or the pseudogene TRBV3-2), the J call TRBJ2-2; D is unresolved. This CDR3 spans 11 amino acids. Germline assignment: CDR1 LGHDT and CDR2 YNNKEL (reference sequence). V was clipped by 8 bases and J by 6 bases, with 7 bases between them. The CDR3 coding sequence is TGTGCCAGCGCTACGCCCGGGGAGCTGTTTTTT. It codes for CASATPGELFF.

The chain joins TRBV5-4 to TRBJ2-7; TRBD2 agrees at 8 bases. Trimming removed 4 bases from V and 4 bases from J; junction bases left unmatched: 16. Germline-derived CDR1 and CDR2 are SGHNT and YYREEE (reference sequence). This CDR3 spans 17 amino acids. CDR3 nucleotides: TGTGCCAGCAGCAATCCCCCTTGGGCCGGGAGGGTGTACGAGCAGTACTTC. This gives the protein CASSNPPWAGRVYEQYF. Based on the CDR3 plus reference TRBV5-4 and TRBJ2-7, the full variable domain is ETGVTQSPTHLIKTRGQQVTLRCSSQSGHNTVSWYQQALGQGPQFIFQYYREEENGRGNFPPRFSGLQFPNYSSELNVNALELDDSALYLCASSNPPWAGRVYEQYFGPGTRLTVT.

This clone was counted once. V and J are TRBV28 and TRBJ1-2; D possibly corresponds to TRBD1 (5 bases). V dropped 5 bases and J dropped 2 bases, with 15 bases sitting between them. CDR3 length: 15 amino acids. Germline CDR1 is MDHEN and CDR2 is SYDVKM. The CDR3 loop is CASSTPGGSNYGYTF. For the CDR3, the DNA is TGTGCCAGCAGTACTCCGGGGGGATCGAACTATGGCTACACCTTC.

V gene TRBV11-2 combines with J gene TRBJ1-2, with TRBD1 identical over 7 bases. The germline gives CDR1 SGHAT, CDR2 FQNNGV. Unmatched junction bases numbered 1, after V lost 3 bases and J lost 3 bases. The CDR3 contains 13 residues. Here the CDR3 reads CASSLGTDYGYTF. CDR3 DNA: TGTGCCAGCAGCTTGGGGACAGACTATGGCTACACCTTC.

The rearrangement uses TRBV27 and TRBJ2-2; D is undetermined. Germline V gene lookup returns CDR1 MNHEY and CDR2 SMNVEV (reference sequence). The CDR3 is 16 amino acids. Trimming left V 3 bases short and J 1 base short, with 12 bases between. CDR3 nucleotide sequence: TGTGCCAGCAGTTTGACCGACGGGTTGAACACCGGGGAGCTGTTTTTT. This sequence encodes CASSLTDGLNTGELFF.

This sequence joins TRBV12-3 or TRBV12-4 and TRBJ2-7; D not resolved. The CDR3 consists of 13 residues. Trimming left V 3 bases short and J 9 bases short, with 15 bases between. Here the CDR3 reads CASSLGRQAAQYF. The CDR3 bases are TGTGCCAGCAGTTTGGGTCGTCAGGCCGCGCAGTACTTC.

CDR3 sequence reads: CASSLGDRSHEQYF. CDR3 sequence (DNA): TGTGCCAGCAGCTTAGGGGACAGGTCCCACGAGCAGTACTTC. J is TRBJ2-7 and V is TRBV7-8, with 8 bases that match TRBD1. The CDR3 has 14 residues. Germline V lookup: CDR1 SGHVS, CDR2 FQNEAQ. V shed 1 base and J 5 bases; nucleotides not matched to a gene: 4.

This clone was found a few times. The chain is built from TRBV3-1 (or the pseudogene TRBV3-2) and TRBJ1-3; D gene unclear. This CDR3 is built from 15 residues. Per germline, CDR1 LGHDT and CDR2 YNNKEL (reference sequence). Trimming pared 8 bases from V and 0 bases from J, leaving 14 bases between. The chain's CDR3 is CASRQGLISGNTIYF. CDR3 bases: TGTGCCAGCCGACAAGGACTGATCTCTGGAAACACCATATATTTT.

This chain's CDR3 is CASSRTSGSLAKNIQYF. Written as DNA, the CDR3 is TGTGCCAGCTCTAGGACTAGCGGGAGCCTAGCCAAAAACATTCAGTACTTC. The chain links TRBV27 to TRBJ2-4; 13 bases align to TRBD2. Germline V lookup: CDR1 MNHEY, CDR2 SMNVEV (reference sequence). The V gene end was trimmed by 8 bases and the J gene end by 0 bases; junction bases not matched to a gene: 7. The CDR3 loop spans 17 amino acids.

The V call is TRBV13, the J call TRBJ1-2, with TRBD1 as a possible D gene (6 bases). Looked up from germline, CDR1 is PRHDT and CDR2 is FYEKMQ (reference sequence). V lost 5 bases to trimming and J lost 6 bases, with 25 bases between them. The length of the CDR3 is 17 residues. Written as DNA, the CDR3 is TGTGCCAGCAGCGCCGGGACATCGGCTGCGGACACGGATGGCTACACCTTC. Residues: CASSAGTSAADTDGYTF.

V is TRBV5-1 and J is TRBJ1-1; D not certain. The ends were cut back, 4 bases at V and 3 bases at J, with 13 bases in the middle. The germline V gene encodes CDR1 SGHRS and CDR2 YFSETQ. The CDR3 totals 14 residues. The CDR3 coding sequence is TGCGCCAGCAGCCTCTCGACACCGGACACTGAAGCTTTCTTT. It encodes CASSLSTPDTEAFF.